The clone carrying this TCR beta chain was counted once. The data were obtained in a study of blood T cell repertoires in COVID-19. Study details: Samples taken during acute and convalescent COVID-19 were collected in the United States, Italy and Spain. Nucleic acid was either cDNA or gDNA, and it came from T cells, B-cell-depleted T cells, or PBMCs.

Per the original methods: Estimation of nucleated cell counts relied on the amplification of reference gene primers. The method was immunoSEQ multiplex PCR; TCRdb's version includes in-frame clones alone and lacks a portion of them. That table gives V, J and clone size, and the DNA gave D and trimming. The repertoire consists of about 120,000 clones, with about four fifths occurring once and the leading ten covering 9.5% to 13%. CDR3 length: 16 amino acids. In germline, CDR1 is MNHEY, CDR2 SMNVEV (reference sequence). The trim removed 4 bases at V and 2 bases at J, leaving 8 bases unmatched. V is TRBV27 and J is TRBJ2-3; 8 bases align to TRBD1. The sequencing sample was made of peripheral blood. The sequence derives from a human donor in a cohort sampled during active COVID-19. CDR3 in amino acids: CASSWTGIPPTDTQYF. The CDR3 nucleotides read TGTGCCAGCAGTTGGACAGGGATCCCACCCACAGATACGCAGTATTTT.